Below are 16 T cell receptor beta chains sequenced from a single sample in a study of blood T cells in healthy people across ages. Combining a sample-barcoded 5' primer with a J-beta primer mix, a second PCR ran for 7 to 11 cycles. TCRdb ran MiXCR on the 5' RACE reads and lists one entry per CDR3 protein. The data contain roughly 640,000 distinct CDR3 sequences, about 30% of them singletons. The material sequenced was blood. Source of these receptors: a woman older than 75 in good health.

This clonotype was seen more than once but under ten times. V usage is TRBV6-5 and J usage is TRBJ1-6; D perhaps matches TRBD1 (5 bases). Germline V gene data show CDR1 as MNHEY and CDR2 as SVGAGI. V lost 2 bases to trimming and J lost 10 bases, with 21 bases between them. The CDR3 has 17 amino acids. CDR3 sequence reads: CASSYPAGGVVRSPLHF. The CDR3 region has the DNA TGTGCCAGCAGTTACCCCGCTGGGGGTGTCGTAAGATCACCCCTCCACTTT.

This clonotype was detected only a few times. This chain links TRBV2 with TRBJ1-5, with TRBD1 identical over 8 bases. Germline CDR1 reads SNHLY; CDR2 reads FYNNEI. This CDR3 is built from 15 residues. V was clipped by 5 bases and J by 4 bases; unmatched bases: 7. The CDR3 sequence: CASSPGQVGNQPQHF. The CDR3 DNA follows: TGTGCCAGCAGTCCGGGACAGGTCGGTAATCAGCCCCAGCATTTT.

V usage is TRBV6-2 or TRBV6-3 and J usage is TRBJ1-5; 7 bases are shared with TRBD1. The J segment lost 0 bases and the V segment lost 5 bases, leaving 10 bases of the junction unmatched. The length of the CDR3 is 17 residues. From germline, CDR1 is MNHEY and CDR2 SVGEGT. The CDR3 sequence is CASSPGGQYDSNQPQHF. CDR3 coding DNA: TGTGCCAGCAGTCCCGGGGGACAGTACGATAGCAATCAGCCCCAGCATTTT.

In the case of this clonotype: This may stem from a read error, because a much larger clone lies one nucleotide away. The rearrangement joins TRBV29-1 to TRBJ2-1, with D perhaps assigned TRBD1 or TRBD2 (5 bases each). Germline V gene lookup returns CDR1 SQVTM and CDR2 ANQGSEA. This CDR3 contains 12 residues. The V end lost 8 bases, the J end lost 13 bases, and 21 bases lay between the germline ends. CDR3 DNA sequence: TGCAGCATCCGGGACGGCCAAGAGACCCAGTTCTTC. This translates into CSIRDGQETQFF.

In this sample, this clonotype turned up many times. This chain joins TRBV20-1 and TRBJ1-4; 7 positions match TRBD1. This CDR3 spans 15 amino acids. Germline loops: CDR1 DFQATT, CDR2 SNEGSKA (reference sequence). J lost 3 bases, V lost 1 base, and 5 bases had no gene match. Written as DNA, the CDR3 is TGCAGTGCTAGAGTCAGGGACAGAGCTAATGAAAAACTGTTTTTT. It yields the protein CSARVRDRANEKLFF.

The CDR3 protein is CASSARTGPDTQYF. CDR3 nucleotide sequence: TGTGCCAGCAGCGCCCGGACAGGGCCAGATACGCAGTATTTT. The chain is built from TRBV5-8 and TRBJ2-3; 8 bases agree with TRBD1. The CDR3 length is 14 residues. V was pared by 4 bases and J by 4 bases, with 5 bases of the junction left unmatched. Germline-derived CDR1 and CDR2 are SGHTS and YDEGEE.

The chain is built from TRBV7-2 and TRBJ1-1, with D perhaps TRBD1 (6 bases). In germline, CDR1 is SGHTA, CDR2 FQGNSA. The CDR3 spans 15 residues. V dropped 2 bases and J dropped 4 bases, with 14 bases sitting between them. In nucleotides, the CDR3 is TGTGCCAGCAGCTTATTGGGGGCAGGGATCACTGAAGCTTTCTTT. Translating it yields CASSLLGAGITEAFF.

Remarks on this clonotype: With a much larger clone just one base away, this may be a read error. This chain links TRBV9 with TRBJ2-3, with TRBD2 matching 7 bases. This CDR3 region has 15 residues. CDR1 and CDR2 from the germline V gene are SGDLS and YYNGEE. CDR3 residues: CAGSASGASTDTQYF. Here the CDR3 DNA reads TGTGCCGGCAGCGCGAGCGGGGCAAGCACAGATACGCAGTATTTT.

The rearrangement links TRBV11-2 to TRBJ1-5, with D possibly matching TRBD1 (5 bases). Between the trimmed V and J ends, which lost 7 bases and 2 bases, there was a span of 21 bases. Germline CDR1 reads SGHAT; CDR2 reads FQNNGV. The CDR3 loop spans 17 amino acids. The CDR3 loop reads CASTYPPGGRGNQPQHF. CDR3 sequence (DNA): TGTGCCAGCACCTACCCACCCGGGGGAAGAGGCAATCAGCCCCAGCATTTT.

This clonotype appeared many times. V and J are TRBV3-1 and TRBJ2-5; 9 bases are a match to TRBD1. Per the germline V gene, CDR1 is LGHDT and CDR2 is YNNKEL (reference sequence). The V gene end was trimmed by 2 bases and the J gene end by 5 bases; junction bases not matched to a gene: 9. This CDR3 has 16 amino acids. The CDR3 sequence: CASSQTTQGAGETQYF. The CDR3 bases are TGTGCCAGCAGCCAAACTACACAGGGGGCTGGGGAGACCCAGTACTTC.

This chain connects TRBV7-9 to TRBJ2-3; 9 bases fit TRBD1. After removal of 3 bases from V and 3 bases from J, the junction contained 4 bases not matched to a gene. Germline V gene sequence: CDR1 SEHNR, CDR2 FQNEAQ (reference sequence). The CDR3 spans 15 residues. The CDR3 here is CASSFRGTGTDTQYF. The CDR3 DNA follows: TGTGCCAGCAGCTTTAGAGGGACAGGGACAGATACGCAGTATTTT.

This clonotype was seen repeatedly, ten times or more. The genes are TRBV7-3 and TRBJ2-1, with D perhaps matching TRBD1 or TRBD2 (5 bases each). Germline V gene sequence: CDR1 SGHTA, CDR2 FQGTGA. The CDR3 is 15 amino acids. V lost 5 bases and J lost 8, with 19 bases in between. The CDR3 reads CASSPGTFRGDEQFF. CDR3 DNA: TGTGCCAGCAGCCCCGGGACCTTTAGAGGGGATGAGCAGTTCTTC.

This clonotype was seen many times. The chain recombines TRBV6-2 or TRBV6-3 with TRBJ1-6; D might be TRBD1 (5 bases). The CDR3 covers 16 residues. Per the germline V gene, CDR1 is MNHEY and CDR2 is SVGEGT. Trimming left V 0 bases short and J 5 bases short, with 11 bases between. The CDR3 here is CASSYSRRADNSPLHF. Written as DNA, the CDR3 is TGTGCCAGCAGTTACTCGCGCAGGGCGGATAATTCACCCCTCCACTTT.

In nucleotides, the CDR3 is TGTGCCAGCAGCCCAGGGGGGACAGGGGTCAATGAGCAGTACTTC. Protein sequence: CASSPGGTGVNEQYF. V is TRBV7-3 and J is TRBJ2-7, with TRBD1 identical over 10 bases. Germline V gene sequence: CDR1 SGHTA, CDR2 FQGTGA. CDR3 size: 15 residues. The V gene end was trimmed by 5 bases and the J gene end by 7 bases; junction bases not matched to a gene: 11.

This clonotype has only a few counts. The chain is built from TRBV25-1 and TRBJ1-2, with a weak D call TRBD1 (5 bases). Trimming removed 1 base at V and 3 bases at J, with 9 bases between. The CDR3 runs to 14 residues. Per the germline V gene, CDR1 is MGHDK and CDR2 is SYGVNS. As DNA, the CDR3 is TGTGCCAGCAGTGAATCCGGGGACCACTATGGCTACACCTTC. This gives the protein CASSESGDHYGYTF.

In this sample, this clonotype turned up many times. The chain joins TRBV7-2 to TRBJ1-1, with 7 nucleotides matching TRBD1. V trimming: 5 bases; J trimming: 6 bases; junction bases outside the gene matches: 12. Germline CDR1 is SGHTA and CDR2 is FQGNSA. The CDR3 has 15 amino acids. CDR3 loop: CASSEPRQGGSEAFF. Written as DNA, the CDR3 is TGTGCCAGCAGCGAACCTCGACAGGGTGGTTCTGAAGCTTTCTTT.